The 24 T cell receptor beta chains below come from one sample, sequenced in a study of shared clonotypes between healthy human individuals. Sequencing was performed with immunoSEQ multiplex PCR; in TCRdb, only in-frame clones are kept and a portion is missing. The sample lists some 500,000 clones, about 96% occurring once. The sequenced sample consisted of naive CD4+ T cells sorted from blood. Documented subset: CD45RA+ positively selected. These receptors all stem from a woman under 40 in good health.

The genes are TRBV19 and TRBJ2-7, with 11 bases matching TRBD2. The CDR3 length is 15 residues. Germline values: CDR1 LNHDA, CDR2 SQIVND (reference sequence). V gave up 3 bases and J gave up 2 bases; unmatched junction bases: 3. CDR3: CASSMTSGKPYEQYF. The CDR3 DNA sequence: TGTGCCAGTAGTATGACTAGCGGGAAGCCCTACGAGCAGTACTTC.

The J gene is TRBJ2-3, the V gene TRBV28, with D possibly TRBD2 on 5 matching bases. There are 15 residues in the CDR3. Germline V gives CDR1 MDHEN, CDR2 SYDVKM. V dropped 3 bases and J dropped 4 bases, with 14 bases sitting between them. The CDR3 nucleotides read TGTGCCAGCAGTTTCCAGCGGAGTCCCCCAGATACGCAGTATTTT. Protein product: CASSFQRSPPDTQYF.

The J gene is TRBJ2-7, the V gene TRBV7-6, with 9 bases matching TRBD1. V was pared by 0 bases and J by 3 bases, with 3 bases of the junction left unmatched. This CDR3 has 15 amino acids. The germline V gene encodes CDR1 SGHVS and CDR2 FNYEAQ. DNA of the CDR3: TGTGCCAGCAGCTTAGCCGGGACAGGGTACTACGAGCAGTACTTC. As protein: CASSLAGTGYYEQYF.

Here the CDR3 reads CAIADRSTSTDTQYF. The CDR3 DNA reads as TGTGCCATCGCGGACAGGTCAACTAGCACAGATACGCAGTATTTT. The gene calls are TRBV28 and TRBJ2-3; TRBD1 aligns across 7 bases. CDR1 is MDHEN, CDR2 SYDVKM, per germline. The CDR3 spans 15 residues. The V gene end was trimmed by 10 bases and the J gene end by 0 bases; junction bases not matched to a gene: 10.

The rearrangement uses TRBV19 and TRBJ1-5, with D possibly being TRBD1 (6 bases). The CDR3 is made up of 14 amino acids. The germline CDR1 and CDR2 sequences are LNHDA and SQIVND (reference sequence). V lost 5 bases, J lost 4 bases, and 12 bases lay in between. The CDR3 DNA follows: TGTGCCAGTAGTCCAGGGGTAGGGAATCAGCCCCAGCATTTT. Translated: CASSPGVGNQPQHF.

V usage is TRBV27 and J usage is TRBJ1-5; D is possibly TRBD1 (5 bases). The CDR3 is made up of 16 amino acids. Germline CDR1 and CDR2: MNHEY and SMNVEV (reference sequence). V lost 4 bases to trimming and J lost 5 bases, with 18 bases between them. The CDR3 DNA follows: TGTGCCAGCAGTTCCCCTGCGGGCAGGGAGCATCAGCCCCAGCATTTT. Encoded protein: CASSSPAGREHQPQHF.

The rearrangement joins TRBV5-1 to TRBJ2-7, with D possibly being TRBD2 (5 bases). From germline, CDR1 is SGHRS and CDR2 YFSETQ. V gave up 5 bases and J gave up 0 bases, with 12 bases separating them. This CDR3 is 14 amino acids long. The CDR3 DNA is TGCGCCAGCAGGGATCCGGGATACTCCTACGAGCAGTACTTC. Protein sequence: CASRDPGYSYEQYF.

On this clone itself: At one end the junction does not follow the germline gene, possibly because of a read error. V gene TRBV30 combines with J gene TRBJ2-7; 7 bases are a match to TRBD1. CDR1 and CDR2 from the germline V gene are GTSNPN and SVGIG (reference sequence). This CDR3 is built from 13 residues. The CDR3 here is CACPGQSSYKQYF. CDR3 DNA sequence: TGTGCCTGCCCGGGACAGAGCTCCTACAAGCAGTACTTC.

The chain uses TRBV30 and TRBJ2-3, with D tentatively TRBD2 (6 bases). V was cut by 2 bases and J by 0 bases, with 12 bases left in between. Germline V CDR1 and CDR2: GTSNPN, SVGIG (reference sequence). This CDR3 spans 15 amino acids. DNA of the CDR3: TGTGCCTGGAGTAAGGTAGCGGTGAGCACAGATACGCAGTATTTT. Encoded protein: CAWSKVAVSTDTQYF.

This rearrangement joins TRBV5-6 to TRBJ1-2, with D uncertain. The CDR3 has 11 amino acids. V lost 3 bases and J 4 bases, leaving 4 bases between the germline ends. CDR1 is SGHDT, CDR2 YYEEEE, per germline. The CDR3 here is CASSYGYGYTF. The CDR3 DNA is TGTGCCAGCAGCTATGGCTATGGCTACACCTTC.

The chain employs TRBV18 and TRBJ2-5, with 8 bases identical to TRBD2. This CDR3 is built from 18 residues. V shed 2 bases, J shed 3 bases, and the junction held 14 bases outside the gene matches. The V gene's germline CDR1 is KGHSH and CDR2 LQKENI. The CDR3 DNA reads TGTGCCAGCTCACCAACAATTGCGGGAGGAGGTTCGGAAGAGACCCAGTACTTC. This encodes CASSPTIAGGGSEETQYF. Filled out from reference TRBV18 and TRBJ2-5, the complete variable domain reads NAGVMQNPRHLVRRRGQEARLRCSPMKGHSHVYWYRQLPEEGLKFMVYLQKENIIDESGMPKERFSAEFPKEGPSILRIQQVVRGDSAAYFCASSPTIAGGGSEETQYFGPGTRLLVL.

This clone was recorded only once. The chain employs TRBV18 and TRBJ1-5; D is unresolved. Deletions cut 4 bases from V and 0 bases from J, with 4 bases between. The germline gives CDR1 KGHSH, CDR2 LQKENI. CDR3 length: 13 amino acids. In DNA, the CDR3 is TGTGCCAGCTCACTAGATAGCAATCAGCCCCAGCATTTT. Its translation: CASSLDSNQPQHF.

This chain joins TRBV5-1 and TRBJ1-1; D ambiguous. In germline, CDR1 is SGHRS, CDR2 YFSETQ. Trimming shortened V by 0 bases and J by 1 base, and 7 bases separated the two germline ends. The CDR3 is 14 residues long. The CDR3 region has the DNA TGCGCCAGCAGCTTGGAAAGCCGGAACACTGAAGCTTTCTTT. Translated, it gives CASSLESRNTEAFF.

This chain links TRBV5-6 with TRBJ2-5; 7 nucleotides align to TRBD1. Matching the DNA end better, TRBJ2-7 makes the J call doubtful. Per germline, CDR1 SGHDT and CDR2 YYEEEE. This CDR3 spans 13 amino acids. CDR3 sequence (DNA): TGTGCCAGCCGGGCGAGGGGGCGCTACGAGCAGTACTTC. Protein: CASRARGRYEQYF.

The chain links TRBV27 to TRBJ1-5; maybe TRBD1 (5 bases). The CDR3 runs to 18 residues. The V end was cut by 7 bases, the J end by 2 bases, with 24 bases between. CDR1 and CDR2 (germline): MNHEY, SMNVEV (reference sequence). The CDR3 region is CASNQQLRRWGGNQPQHF. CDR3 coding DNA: TGTGCCAGCAACCAACAATTACGCAGGTGGGGCGGCAATCAGCCCCAGCATTTT.

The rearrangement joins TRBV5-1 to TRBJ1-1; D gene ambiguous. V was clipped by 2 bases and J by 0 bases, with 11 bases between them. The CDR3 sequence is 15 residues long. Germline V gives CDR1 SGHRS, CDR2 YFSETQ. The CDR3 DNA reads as TGCGCCAGCAGCTTAGGTTCAGCAGTGAACACTGAAGCTTTCTTT. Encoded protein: CASSLGSAVNTEAFF.

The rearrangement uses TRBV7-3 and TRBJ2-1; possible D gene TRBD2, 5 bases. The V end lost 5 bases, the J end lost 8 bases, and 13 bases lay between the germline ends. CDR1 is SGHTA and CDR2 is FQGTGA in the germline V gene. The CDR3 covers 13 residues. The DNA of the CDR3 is TGTGCCAGCAGCACCGCGGGCTTGGATGAGCAGTTCTTC. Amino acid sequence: CASSTAGLDEQFF.

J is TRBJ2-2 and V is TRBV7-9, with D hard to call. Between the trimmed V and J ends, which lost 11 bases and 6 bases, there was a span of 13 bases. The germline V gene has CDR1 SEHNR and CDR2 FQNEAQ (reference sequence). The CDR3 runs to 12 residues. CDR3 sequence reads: CAHRVVSGELFF. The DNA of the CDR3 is TGTGCCCACCGTGTTGTATCCGGGGAGCTGTTTTTT. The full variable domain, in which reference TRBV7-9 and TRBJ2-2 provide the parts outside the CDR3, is DTGVSQNPRHKITKRGQNVTFRCDPISEHNRLYWYRQTLGQGPEFLTYFQNEAQLEKSRLLSDRFSAERPKGSFSTLEIQRTEQGDSAMYLCAHRVVSGELFFGEGSRLTVL.

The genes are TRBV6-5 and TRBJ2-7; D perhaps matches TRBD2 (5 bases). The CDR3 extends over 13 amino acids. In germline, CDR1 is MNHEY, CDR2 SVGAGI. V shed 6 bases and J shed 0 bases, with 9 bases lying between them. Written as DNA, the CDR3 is TGTGCCAGCAGCCCCGACTACTCCTACGAGCAGTACTTC. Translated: CASSPDYSYEQYF.

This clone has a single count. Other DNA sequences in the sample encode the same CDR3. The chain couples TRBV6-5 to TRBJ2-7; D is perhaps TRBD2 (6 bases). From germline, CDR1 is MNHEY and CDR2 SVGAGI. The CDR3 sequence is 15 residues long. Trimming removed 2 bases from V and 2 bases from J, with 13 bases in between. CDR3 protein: CASSYGREPTYEQYF. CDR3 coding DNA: TGTGCCAGCAGTTACGGACGGGAGCCAACCTACGAGCAGTACTTC.

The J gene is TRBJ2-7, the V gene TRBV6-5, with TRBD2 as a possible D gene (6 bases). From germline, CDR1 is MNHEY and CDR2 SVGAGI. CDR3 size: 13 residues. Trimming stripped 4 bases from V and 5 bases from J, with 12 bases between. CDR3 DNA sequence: TGTGCCAGCAGTTCCCGGGGGAACAACGAGCAGTACTTC. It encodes CASSSRGNNEQYF.

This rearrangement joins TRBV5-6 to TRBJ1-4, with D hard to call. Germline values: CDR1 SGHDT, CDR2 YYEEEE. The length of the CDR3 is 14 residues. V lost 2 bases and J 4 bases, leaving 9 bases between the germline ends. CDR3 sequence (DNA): TGTGCCAGCAGCTTTATCCGAAGTAATGAAAAACTGTTTTTT. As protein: CASSFIRSNEKLFF.

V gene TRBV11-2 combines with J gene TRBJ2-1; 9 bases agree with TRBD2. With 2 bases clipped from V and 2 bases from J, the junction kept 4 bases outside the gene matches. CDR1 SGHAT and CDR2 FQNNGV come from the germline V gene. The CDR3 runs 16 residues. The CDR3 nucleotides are TGTGCCAGCAGCTTACCGGGACTAGCCCCCTACAATGAGCAGTTCTTC. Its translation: CASSLPGLAPYNEQFF.

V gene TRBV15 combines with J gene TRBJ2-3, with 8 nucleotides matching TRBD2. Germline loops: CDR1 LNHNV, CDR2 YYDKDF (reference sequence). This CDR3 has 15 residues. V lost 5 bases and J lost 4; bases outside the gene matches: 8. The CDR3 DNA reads TGTGCCACCAGCCCGGGGGGGGCGGGTTCAGATACGCAGTATTTT. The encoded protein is CATSPGGAGSDTQYF.